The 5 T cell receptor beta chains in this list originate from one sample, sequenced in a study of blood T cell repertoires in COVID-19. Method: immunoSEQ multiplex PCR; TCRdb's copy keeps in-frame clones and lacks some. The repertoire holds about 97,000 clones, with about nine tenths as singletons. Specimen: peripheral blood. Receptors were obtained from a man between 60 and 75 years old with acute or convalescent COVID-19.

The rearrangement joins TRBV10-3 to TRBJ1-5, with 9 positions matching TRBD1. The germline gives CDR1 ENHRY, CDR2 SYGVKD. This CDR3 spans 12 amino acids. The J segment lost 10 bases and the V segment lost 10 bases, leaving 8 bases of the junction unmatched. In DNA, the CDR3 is TGTGCCACCGGGACAGGGACCTCACCCCAGCATTTT. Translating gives CATGTGTSPQHF.

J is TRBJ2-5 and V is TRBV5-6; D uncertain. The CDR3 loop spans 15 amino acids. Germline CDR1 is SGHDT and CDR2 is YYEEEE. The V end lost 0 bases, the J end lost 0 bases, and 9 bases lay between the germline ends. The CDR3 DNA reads TGTGCCAGCAGCTTGGCCATGGCGGACCAAGAGACCCAGTACTTC. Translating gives CASSLAMADQETQYF.

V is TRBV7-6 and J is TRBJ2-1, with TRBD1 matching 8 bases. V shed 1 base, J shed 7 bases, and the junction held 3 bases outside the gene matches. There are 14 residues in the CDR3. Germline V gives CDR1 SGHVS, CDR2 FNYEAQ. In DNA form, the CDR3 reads TGTGCCAGCAGCTTAGGTGGGACAGGTAATGAGCAGTTCTTC. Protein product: CASSLGGTGNEQFF.

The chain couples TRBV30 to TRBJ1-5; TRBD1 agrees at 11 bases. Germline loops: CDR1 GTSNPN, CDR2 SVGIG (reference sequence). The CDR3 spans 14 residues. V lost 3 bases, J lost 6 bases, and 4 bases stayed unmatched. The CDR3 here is CAWSPGQGGQPQHF. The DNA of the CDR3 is TGTGCCTGGAGCCCGGGACAGGGGGGTCAGCCCCAGCATTTT.

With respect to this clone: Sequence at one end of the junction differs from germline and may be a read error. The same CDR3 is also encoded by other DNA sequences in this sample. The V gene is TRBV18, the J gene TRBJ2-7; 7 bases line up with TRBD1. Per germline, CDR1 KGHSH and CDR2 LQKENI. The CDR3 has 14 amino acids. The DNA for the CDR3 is TGTGCCAGCTCACCCCCGGGACAGTCCTACGAGCAGTATTTC. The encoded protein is CASSPPGQSYEQYF.